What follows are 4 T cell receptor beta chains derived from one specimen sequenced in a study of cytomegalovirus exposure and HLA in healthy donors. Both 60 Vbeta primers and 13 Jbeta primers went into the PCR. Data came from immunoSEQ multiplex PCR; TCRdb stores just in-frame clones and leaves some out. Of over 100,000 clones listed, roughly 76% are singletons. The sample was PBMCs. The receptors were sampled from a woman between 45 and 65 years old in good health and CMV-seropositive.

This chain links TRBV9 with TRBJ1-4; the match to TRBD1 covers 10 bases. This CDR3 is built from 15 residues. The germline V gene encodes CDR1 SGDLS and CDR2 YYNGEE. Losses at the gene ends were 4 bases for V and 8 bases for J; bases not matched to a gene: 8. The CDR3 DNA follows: TGTGCCAGCAGCAGAAGACAGGGGGCAAGGGAAAAACTGTTTTTT. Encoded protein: CASSRRQGAREKLFF. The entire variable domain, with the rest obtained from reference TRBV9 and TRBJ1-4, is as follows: DSGVTQTPKHLITATGQRVTLRCSPRSGDLSVYWYQQSLDQGLQFLIQYYNGEERAKGNILERFSAQQFPDLHSELNLSSLELGDSALYFCASSRRQGAREKLFFGSGTQLSVL.

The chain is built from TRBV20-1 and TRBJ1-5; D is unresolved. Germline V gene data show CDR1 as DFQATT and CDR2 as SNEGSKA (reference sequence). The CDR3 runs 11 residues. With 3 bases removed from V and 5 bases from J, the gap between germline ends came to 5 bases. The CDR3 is CSASPDQPQHF. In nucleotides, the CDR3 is TGCAGTGCTAGCCCCGATCAGCCCCAGCATTTT.

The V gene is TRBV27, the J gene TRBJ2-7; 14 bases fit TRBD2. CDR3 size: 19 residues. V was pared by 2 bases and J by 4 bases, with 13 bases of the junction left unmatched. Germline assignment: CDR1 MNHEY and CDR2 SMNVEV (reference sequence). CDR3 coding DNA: TGTGCCAGCAGTTTAATGGGACTAGCGGGAGAAATGCCCTTTTACGAGCAGTACTTC. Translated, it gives CASSLMGLAGEMPFYEQYF.

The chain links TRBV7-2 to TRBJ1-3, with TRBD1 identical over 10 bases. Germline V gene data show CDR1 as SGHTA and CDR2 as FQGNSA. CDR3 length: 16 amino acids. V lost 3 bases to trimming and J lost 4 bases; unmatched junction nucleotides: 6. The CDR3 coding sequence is TGTGCCAGCAGCTTCGCCGGGACAGGGGTCGGAAACACCATATATTTT. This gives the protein CASSFAGTGVGNTIYF.